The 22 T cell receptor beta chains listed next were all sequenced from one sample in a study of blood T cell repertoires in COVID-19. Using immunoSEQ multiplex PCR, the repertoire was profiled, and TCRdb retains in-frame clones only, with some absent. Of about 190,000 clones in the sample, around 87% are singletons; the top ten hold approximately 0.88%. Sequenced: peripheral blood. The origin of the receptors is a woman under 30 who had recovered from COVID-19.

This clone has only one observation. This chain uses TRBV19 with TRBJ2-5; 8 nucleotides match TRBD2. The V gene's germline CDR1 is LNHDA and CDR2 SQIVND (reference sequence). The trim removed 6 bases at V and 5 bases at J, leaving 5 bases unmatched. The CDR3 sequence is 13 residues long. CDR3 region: CASRRLATETQYF. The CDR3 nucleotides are TGTGCCAGTAGAAGACTAGCGACGGAGACCCAGTACTTC. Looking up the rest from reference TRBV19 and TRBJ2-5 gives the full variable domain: DGGITQSPKYLFRKEGQNVTLSCEQNLNHDAMYWYRQDPGQGLRLIYYSQIVNDFQKGDIAEGYSVSREKKESFPLTVTSAQKNPTAFYLCASRRLATETQYFGPGTRLLVL.

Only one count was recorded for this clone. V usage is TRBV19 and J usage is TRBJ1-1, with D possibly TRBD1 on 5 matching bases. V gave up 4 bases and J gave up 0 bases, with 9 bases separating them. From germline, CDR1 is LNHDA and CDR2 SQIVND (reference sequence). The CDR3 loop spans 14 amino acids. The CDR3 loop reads CASSRQPMNTEAFF. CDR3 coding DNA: TGTGCCAGTAGTAGACAGCCCATGAACACTGAAGCTTTCTTT.

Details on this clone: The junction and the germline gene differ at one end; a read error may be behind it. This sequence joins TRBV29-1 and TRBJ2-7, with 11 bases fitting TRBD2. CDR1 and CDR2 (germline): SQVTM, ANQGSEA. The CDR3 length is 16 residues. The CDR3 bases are TGCAGCGCTACCTTAGCGGGGGGGATCTTCTCCCACGAGCAGTACTTC. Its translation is CSATLAGGIFSHEQYF.

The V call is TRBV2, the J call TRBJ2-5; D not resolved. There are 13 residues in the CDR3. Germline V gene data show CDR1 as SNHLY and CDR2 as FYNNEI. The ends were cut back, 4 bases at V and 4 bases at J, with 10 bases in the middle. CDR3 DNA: TGTGCCAGCAGTGTTATCGCCGGAGAGACCCAGTACTTC. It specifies CASSVIAGETQYF.

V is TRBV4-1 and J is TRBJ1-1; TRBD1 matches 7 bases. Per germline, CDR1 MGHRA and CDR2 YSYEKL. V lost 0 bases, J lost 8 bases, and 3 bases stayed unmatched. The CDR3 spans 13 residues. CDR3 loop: CASSQDQGGEAFF. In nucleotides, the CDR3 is TGCGCCAGCAGCCAAGATCAGGGGGGAGAAGCTTTCTTT.

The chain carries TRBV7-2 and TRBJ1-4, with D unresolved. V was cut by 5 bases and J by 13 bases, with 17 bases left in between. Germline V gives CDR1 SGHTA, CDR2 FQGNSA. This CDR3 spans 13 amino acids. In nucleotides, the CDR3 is TGTGCCAGCAGCCAAGTCCCGGGGTTAACACTGTTTTTT. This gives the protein CASSQVPGLTLFF. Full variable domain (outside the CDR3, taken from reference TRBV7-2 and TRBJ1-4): GAGVSQSPSNKVTEKGKDVELRCDPISGHTALYWYRQSLGQGLEFLIYFQGNSAPDKSGLPSDRFSAERTGGSVSTLTIQRTQQEDSAVYLCASSQVPGLTLFFGSGTQLSVL.

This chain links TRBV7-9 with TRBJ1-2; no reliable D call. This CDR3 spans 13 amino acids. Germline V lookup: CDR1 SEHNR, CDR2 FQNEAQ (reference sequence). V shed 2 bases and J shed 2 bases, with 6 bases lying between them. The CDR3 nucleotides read TGTGCCAGCAGCTTAAACACGAACTATGGCTACACCTTC. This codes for CASSLNTNYGYTF.

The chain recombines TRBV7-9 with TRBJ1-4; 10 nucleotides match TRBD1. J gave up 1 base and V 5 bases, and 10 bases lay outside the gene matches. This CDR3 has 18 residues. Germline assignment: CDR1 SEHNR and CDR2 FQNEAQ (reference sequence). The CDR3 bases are TGTGCCAGCAGCCCCTCGACAGGGGGCAGGTTAACTAATGAAAAACTGTTTTTT. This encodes CASSPSTGGRLTNEKLFF.

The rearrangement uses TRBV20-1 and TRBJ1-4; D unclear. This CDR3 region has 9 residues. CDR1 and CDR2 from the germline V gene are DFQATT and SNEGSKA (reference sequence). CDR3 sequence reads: CRSNEKLFF. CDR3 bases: TGCAGGAGCAATGAAAAACTGTTTTTT.

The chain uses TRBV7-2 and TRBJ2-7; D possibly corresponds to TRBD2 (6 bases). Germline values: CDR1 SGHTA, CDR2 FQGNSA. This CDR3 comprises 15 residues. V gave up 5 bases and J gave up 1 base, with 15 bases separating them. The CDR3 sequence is CASSQAASESYEQYF. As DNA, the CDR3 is TGTGCCAGCAGCCAGGCGGCTAGCGAGTCCTACGAGCAGTACTTC.

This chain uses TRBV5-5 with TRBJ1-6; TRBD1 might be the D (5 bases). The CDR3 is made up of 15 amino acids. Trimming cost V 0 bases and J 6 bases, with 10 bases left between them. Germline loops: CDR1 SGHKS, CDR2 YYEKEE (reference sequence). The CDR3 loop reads CASSLGRGLNSPLHF. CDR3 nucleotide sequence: TGTGCCAGCAGCTTGGGAAGGGGCCTTAATTCACCCCTCCACTTT.

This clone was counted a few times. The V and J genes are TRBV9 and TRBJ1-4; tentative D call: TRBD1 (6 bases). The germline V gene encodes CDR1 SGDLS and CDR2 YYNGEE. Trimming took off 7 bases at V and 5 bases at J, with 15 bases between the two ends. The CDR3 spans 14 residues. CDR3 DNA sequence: TGTGCCAGCGGACCGGGGGGCCCAAATGAAAAACTGTTTTTT. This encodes CASGPGGPNEKLFF.

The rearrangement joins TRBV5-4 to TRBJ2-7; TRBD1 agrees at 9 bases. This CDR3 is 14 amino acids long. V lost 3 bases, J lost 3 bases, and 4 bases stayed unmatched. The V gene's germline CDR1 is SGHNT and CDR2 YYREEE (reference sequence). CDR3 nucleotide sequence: TGTGCCAGCAGCTGGGGGACAGGGAACTACGAGCAGTACTTC. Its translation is CASSWGTGNYEQYF.

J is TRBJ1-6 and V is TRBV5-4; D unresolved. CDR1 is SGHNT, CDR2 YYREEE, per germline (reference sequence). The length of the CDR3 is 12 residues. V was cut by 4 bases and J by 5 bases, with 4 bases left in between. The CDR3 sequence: CASSLNNSPLHF. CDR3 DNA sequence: TGTGCCAGCAGCCTTAATAATTCACCCCTCCACTTT.

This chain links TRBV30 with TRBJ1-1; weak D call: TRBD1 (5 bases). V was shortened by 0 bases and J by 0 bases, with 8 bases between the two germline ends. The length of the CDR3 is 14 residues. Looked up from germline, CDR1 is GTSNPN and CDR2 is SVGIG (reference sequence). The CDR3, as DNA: TGTGCCTGGAGTGTAAGGGGTTTGAACACTGAAGCTTTCTTT. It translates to CAWSVRGLNTEAFF.

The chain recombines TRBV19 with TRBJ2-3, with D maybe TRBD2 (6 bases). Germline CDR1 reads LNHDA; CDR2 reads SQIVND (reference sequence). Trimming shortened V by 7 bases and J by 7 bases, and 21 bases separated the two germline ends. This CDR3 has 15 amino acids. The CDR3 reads CASNLRGRGQYTQYF. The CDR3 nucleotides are TGTGCCAGTAACCTGCGGGGTCGGGGTCAATATACGCAGTATTTT.

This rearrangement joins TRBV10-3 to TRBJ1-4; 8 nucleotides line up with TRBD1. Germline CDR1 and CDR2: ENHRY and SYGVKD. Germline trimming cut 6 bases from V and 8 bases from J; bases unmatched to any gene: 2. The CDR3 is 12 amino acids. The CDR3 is CAIRGDREKLFF. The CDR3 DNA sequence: TGTGCCATCAGGGGGGACAGGGAAAAACTGTTTTTT.

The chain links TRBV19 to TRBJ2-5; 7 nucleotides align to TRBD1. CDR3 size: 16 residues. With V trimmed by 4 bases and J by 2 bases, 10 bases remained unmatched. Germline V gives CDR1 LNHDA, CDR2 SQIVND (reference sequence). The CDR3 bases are TGTGCCAGTAGTAATCCCCGGACAGGTTATCAAGAGACCCAGTACTTC. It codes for CASSNPRTGYQETQYF.

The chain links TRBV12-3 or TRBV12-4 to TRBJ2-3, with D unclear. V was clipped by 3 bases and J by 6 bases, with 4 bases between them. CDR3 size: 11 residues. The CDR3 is CASSFGDTQYF. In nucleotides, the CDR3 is TGTGCCAGCAGTTTCGGGGATACGCAGTATTTT.

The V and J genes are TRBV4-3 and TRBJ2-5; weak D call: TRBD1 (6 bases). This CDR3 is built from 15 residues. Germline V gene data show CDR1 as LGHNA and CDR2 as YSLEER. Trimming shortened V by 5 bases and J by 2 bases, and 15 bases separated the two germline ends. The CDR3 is CASSNGRQVQETQYF. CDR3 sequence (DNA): TGCGCCAGCAGCAATGGTCGACAGGTGCAAGAGACCCAGTACTTC.

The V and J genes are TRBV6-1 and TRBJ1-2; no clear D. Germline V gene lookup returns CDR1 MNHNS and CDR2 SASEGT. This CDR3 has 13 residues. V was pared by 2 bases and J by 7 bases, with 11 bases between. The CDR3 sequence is CASSETEVRGYTF. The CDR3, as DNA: TGTGCCAGCAGTGAAACGGAGGTTCGTGGCTACACCTTC.

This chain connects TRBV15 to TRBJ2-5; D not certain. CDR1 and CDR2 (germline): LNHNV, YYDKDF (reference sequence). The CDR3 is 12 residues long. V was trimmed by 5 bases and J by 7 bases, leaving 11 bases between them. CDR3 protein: CATSSVRGTQYF. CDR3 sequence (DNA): TGTGCCACCAGCTCAGTCCGAGGGACCCAGTACTTC.